The source of this T cell receptor beta chain is a study of Graves' ophthalmopathy and Graves' hyperthyroidism (dated by TCRdb to 2016 to 2018). In the study overall: Stable hyperthyroidism was defined as no progression to ophthalmopathy within 18 months of follow-up. An independent validation cohort comprised under 20 hyperthyroidism patients and over 15 patients who later progressed from hyperthyroidism to ophthalmopathy. In total, over 130 blood samples were TCR-sequenced: 40 to 45 ophthalmopathy, approximately 80 hyperthyroidism and some 17 hyperthyroidism-to-ophthalmopathy patients. The study used signatures of the TCR beta repertoire to tell Graves' ophthalmopathy apart from Graves' hyperthyroidism and to predict which patients would progress to ophthalmopathy. In roughly six hyperthyroidism patients, the T-cell repertoires found in thyroid tissue were compared with those found in blood. To explore V-J signatures that distinguish ophthalmopathy from hyperthyroidism, a discovery set of around 100 patients was enrolled, made up of 43 with ophthalmopathy and 55 to 65 with stable hyperthyroidism. Following sample collection, hyperthyroidism patients were given methimazole at a starting dose of 30 mg daily, and ophthalmopathy patients were given high-dose intravenous methylprednisolone.

This clonotype was picked up a small number of times. What antigen it recognizes has not been identified. No much larger clone exists at a distance of one base, and base qualities are not known. TCR beta CDR3 regions were amplified from RNA transcripts for repertoire sequencing. The first round of RT-PCR was done with HTBI primers and the Qiagen OneStep RT-PCR kit, and was followed by a second round of multiplex PCR, then size selection and purification. Sequencing of the libraries was carried out on an Illumina HiSeq2000 in paired-end mode with 100 bp reads. In the original analysis: Reads were processed with SOAPnuke, discarding reads with adapters, uncalled bases, mean Phred below 15, or no exact constant-primer or identifier match. COPE v1.2.5 was used to merge the high-quality paired reads. Clonotypes were defined as unique nucleotide sequences and were aligned to IMGT TRB V, D and J references using MiTCR v1.1. The analysis was limited to V-J combinations with a frequency above 0.0001, which together covered 99.2% of repertoires. A TCR clonal expansion and chaos score per V-J combination was defined as the ratio of F50 clonal expansion to chaos observed in the TCRdist matrix. Features were reduced by Welch's t-statistics and random forest to approximately 13 V-J combinations, which fed a naive Bayes classifier. Thyroid-blood repertoire similarity was quantified with the Morisita-Horn index. TCRdb reran the public reads through fastp at Q25 and MiXCR, keeping productive beta chains. Every CDR3 protein is listed once, alongside the most common genes and DNA of its rows. Here the V and J calls rest on TCRdb's processing, not on the authors' analysis. The sample table holds 450,000 to 600,000 distinct CDR3 sequences, of which 35% to 45% were seen once. The ten largest account for less than 4.5% of the sample.

Hyperthyroidism patients were newly diagnosed, with disease duration under 2 months, and aged 18 to 65 years. Patients were excluded if they had other autoimmune diseases, uncontrolled infections, pregnancy or lactation. Diagnosis relied on clinical symptoms, serum thyroxine, TRAb, thyroid ultrasound and orbital computed tomography. Total RNA was extracted using Trizol reagent, and RNA quality was checked on an Agilent 2100 Bioanalyzer. The investigation overall reported the following: Sample size was not statistically predetermined, and group allocation was not concealed from the investigators. In cross-validation, the 13-signature model distinguished ophthalmopathy from stable hyperthyroidism with 85% to 90% sensitivity and around 81% specificity, and in the test set the corresponding values were about 80% and 75%. Most expanded thyroid clonotypes with frequency above 0.001 were also detected in blood, suggesting blood repertoires may reflect the thyroid immune response. In validation, the model predicted ophthalmopathy progression with about 64% sensitivity and roughly 72% specificity; some twelve predicted patients were CT-confirmed with GO in a median of 6.5 months.

Trimming takes 0 bases from V and 3 bases from J, and the germline ends sit 17 bases apart. CDR3 length: 17 amino acids, cysteine to phenylalanine. Of the read, only the CDR3 DNA is kept; its 51 bases are in frame from base 1. In the germline V gene (reference sequence), CDR1 corresponds to MNHNY and CDR2 to SVGAGI. The receptor chain draws on TRBV6-6 and TRBJ1-2; possibly the D gene is TRBD1, per 5 matching bases. Material for sequencing was peripheral blood or thyroid tissue (not recorded which). The clonotype was recovered from an adult man with Graves' hyperthyroidism. The base sequence is TGTGCCAGCAGTTACTCGGAGAGGGACCCGGAGTACTATGGCTACACCTTC. Translated, it reads CASSYSERDPEYYGYTF.